The 28 T cell receptor beta chains given below trace back to one sample, sequenced in a study of response to subunit inactivated influenza vaccine. Via MiXCR, TCRdb re-called the RT-PCR reads, giving one row per CDR3 protein. The data show just over 300,000 distinct CDR3 sequences, just over 20% seen once. Specimen: PBMCs from blood, collected approximately 22 months after vaccination. The receptor source for this set is a man between 50 and 70 years old who received an inactivated influenza vaccine.

This clonotype was seen a handful of times. This rearrangement joins TRBV6-5 to TRBJ1-4, with 7 bases fitting TRBD1. CDR3 length: 16 amino acids. Germline V gene sequence: CDR1 MNHEY, CDR2 SVGAGI. Trimming took 2 bases from V and 5 from J; bases not matched to a gene: 8. The CDR3 region is CASSYGLTGRNEKLFF. The CDR3 coding sequence is TGTGCCAGCAGTTACGGTTTGACAGGGAGAAATGAAAAACTGTTTTTT.

The genes are TRBV2 and TRBJ2-1; 10 bases map to TRBD2. Germline V CDR1 and CDR2: SNHLY, FYNNEI. The CDR3 contains 16 residues. After removal of 7 bases from V and 8 bases from J, the junction contained 14 bases not matched to a gene. The CDR3, as DNA: TGTGCCAGCACCAGAGGGGTAGCGGGAGGATTCTATGAGCAGTTCTTC. Its protein is CASTRGVAGGFYEQFF.

The table lists this clonotype with a few counts. The genes are TRBV6-1 and TRBJ1-4; D is undetermined. The germline V gene has CDR1 MNHNS and CDR2 SASEGT. The CDR3 sequence is 16 residues long. The V and J ends lost 2 bases and 0 bases respectively, with 10 bases between them. CDR3 DNA: TGTGCCAGCAGTGAAAACTCTGGGACAACTAATGAAAAACTGTTTTTT. It codes for CASSENSGTTNEKLFF.

The table lists this clonotype with a few counts. This chain connects TRBV10-2 to TRBJ1-2; weak D call: TRBD1 (6 bases). Germline values: CDR1 WSHSY, CDR2 SAAADI. Deletions cut 0 bases from V and 5 bases from J, with 16 bases between. This CDR3 is 16 amino acids long. CDR3 residues: CASSESQGSFLYGYTF. In nucleotides, the CDR3 is TGCGCCAGCAGTGAGTCGCAGGGGTCATTTCTTTATGGCTACACCTTC.

J is TRBJ2-5 and V is TRBV7-2, with D perhaps given as TRBD1 or TRBD2 (6 bases each). Germline V gene lookup returns CDR1 SGHTA and CDR2 FQGNSA. This CDR3 has 15 residues. V was shortened by 5 bases and J by 4 bases, with 17 bases between the two germline ends. The CDR3 loop is CASSRLQGGGETQYF. CDR3 DNA sequence: TGTGCCAGCAGCCGACTACAGGGAGGTGGAGAGACCCAGTACTTC.

This clonotype was seen a handful of times. The chain uses TRBV12-3 or TRBV12-4 and TRBJ2-4; no clear D gene. This CDR3 spans 15 amino acids. V lost 4 bases and J lost 6, with 16 bases in between. The CDR3 loop reads CASSSSGLRGNIQYF. CDR3 DNA: TGTGCCAGCAGTTCTTCCGGGCTTCGCGGAAACATTCAGTACTTC.

This clonotype showed up just a few times. The genes are TRBV5-1 and TRBJ2-2, with a weak D call TRBD1 (6 bases). Trimming removed 4 bases from V and 1 base from J, with 11 bases in between. Looked up from germline, CDR1 is SGHRS and CDR2 is YFSETQ. The CDR3 spans 15 residues. This CDR3 reads CASSAGAGNTGELFF. The CDR3 nucleotides are TGCGCCAGCAGCGCAGGGGCAGGGAACACCGGGGAGCTGTTTTTT.

The rearrangement joins TRBV9 to TRBJ1-2; D uncertain. V lost 2 bases and J lost 4, with 9 bases in between. The CDR3 consists of 13 residues. Germline V gene data show CDR1 as SGDLS and CDR2 as YYNGEE. The CDR3, as DNA: TGTGCCAGCAGCGTTCGATCTAGCTATGGCTACACCTTC. It yields the protein CASSVRSSYGYTF.

In this sample, this clonotype turned up a few times. The CDR3 here is CASSKEFRGEGNTIYF. For the CDR3, the DNA is TGTGCCAGCAGCAAAGAGTTCAGGGGCGAAGGAAACACCATATATTTT. The V gene is TRBV21-1, the J gene TRBJ1-3; the table's D call, TRBD1, was not checked against the DNA. TRBV21-1 is reported as a pseudogene. The CDR3 is made up of 16 amino acids.

V gene TRBV4-2 combines with J gene TRBJ2-7; D is unclear. V dropped 0 bases and J dropped 1 base, with 7 bases sitting between them. The CDR3 has 14 amino acids. Per germline, CDR1 LGHNA and CDR2 YNFKEQ. Here the CDR3 reads CASSQDQVSYEQYF. CDR3 nucleotides: TGTGCCAGCAGCCAAGACCAGGTTTCCTACGAGCAGTACTTC.

This clonotype was seen more than once but under ten times. The chain links TRBV20-1 to TRBJ1-5, with a weak D call TRBD1 (6 bases). V was trimmed by 6 bases and J by 4 bases, leaving 19 bases between them. Germline V lookup: CDR1 DFQATT, CDR2 SNEGSKA (reference sequence). The CDR3 runs to 15 residues. DNA of the CDR3: TGCAGTGCAACGGACGGACAGATAGGTAATCAGCCCCAGCATTTT. Translation gives CSATDGQIGNQPQHF.

The genes are TRBV7-3 and TRBJ2-1; perhaps D is TRBD1 or TRBD2 (5 bases each). In germline, CDR1 is SGHTA, CDR2 FQGTGA. Trimming shortened V by 5 bases and J by 10 bases, and 15 bases separated the two germline ends. The CDR3 has 13 residues. For the CDR3, the DNA is TGTGCCAGCAGCCTAGGAGCCTGGGGGGAGCAGTTCTTC. This codes for CASSLGAWGEQFF.

This clonotype was seen once. The rearrangement links TRBV13 to TRBJ1-1; the D is unclear. Trimming cost V 0 bases and J 10 bases, with 12 bases left between them. CDR1 and CDR2 from the germline V gene are PRHDT and FYEKMQ (reference sequence). This CDR3 is built from 13 residues. CDR3 sequence (DNA): TGTGCCAGCAGCTTAGGGGGCGCGGGTGGAGCTTTCTTT. It yields the protein CASSLGGAGGAFF.

The rearrangement joins TRBV6-1 to TRBJ1-6; D call uncertain. The CDR3 totals 14 residues. Germline-derived CDR1 and CDR2 are MNHNS and SASEGT. V shed 7 bases and J shed 6 bases, with 13 bases lying between them. Here the CDR3 reads CASMVRLVNSPLHF. CDR3 DNA sequence: TGTGCCAGCATGGTCCGGCTGGTTAATTCACCCCTCCACTTT.

The rearrangement uses TRBV5-1 and TRBJ2-3; maybe TRBD2 (6 bases). The germline V gene encodes CDR1 SGHRS and CDR2 YFSETQ. Trimming pared 2 bases from V and 6 bases from J, leaving 16 bases between. The CDR3 is 15 amino acids. CDR3 sequence (DNA): TGCGCCAGCAGCTTTAATAGCGGAGTTGGGGATACGCAGTATTTT. This translates into CASSFNSGVGDTQYF.

The rearrangement uses TRBV10-3 and TRBJ2-1, with TRBD1 matching over 10 bases. The CDR3 loop spans 12 amino acids. From germline, CDR1 is ENHRY and CDR2 SYGVKD. The V segment lost 3 bases and the J segment 16 bases; nucleotides outside the gene matches: 6. As DNA, the CDR3 is TGTGCCATCAGTGAAGGGGACAGGGGTAGATTCTTC. This translates into CAISEGDRGRFF.

This rearrangement joins TRBV2 to TRBJ2-3; TRBD2 aligns across 12 bases. Germline V gene data show CDR1 as SNHLY and CDR2 as FYNNEI. Trimming took 5 bases from V and 4 from J; bases not matched to a gene: 10. The CDR3 has 17 amino acids. The chain's CDR3 is CASSPWTSGVIADTQYF. CDR3 bases: TGTGCCAGCAGTCCCTGGACTAGCGGGGTAATTGCAGATACGCAGTATTTT.

V is TRBV28 and J is TRBJ2-1; 9 nucleotides line up with TRBD2. CDR3 length equals 15 residues. Trimming took 1 base from V and 9 from J; bases not matched to a gene: 7. In germline, CDR1 is MDHEN, CDR2 SYDVKM. CDR3: CASSLSLAGFTEQFF. In DNA form, the CDR3 reads TGTGCCAGCAGTTTATCGCTAGCGGGATTCACTGAGCAGTTCTTC.

V gene TRBV4-1 combines with J gene TRBJ2-7; D not resolved. This CDR3 contains 15 residues. V gave up 0 bases and J gave up 0 bases, with 9 bases separating them. Germline V lookup: CDR1 MGHRA, CDR2 YSYEKL. Here the CDR3 DNA reads TGCGCCAGCAGCCAAGAGCAGGTCCCCTCCTACGAGCAGTACTTC. It yields the protein CASSQEQVPSYEQYF.

The V gene is TRBV20-1, the J gene TRBJ2-1, with unresolved D. The CDR3 is made up of 15 amino acids. Trimming cost V 3 bases and J 0 bases, with 12 bases left between them. Germline lookup yields CDR1 DFQATT and CDR2 SNEGSKA (reference sequence). The DNA of the CDR3 is TGCAGTGCTAGTTCTTTACGGAGCTCCTACAATGAGCAGTTCTTC. Protein sequence: CSASSLRSSYNEQFF.

The chain uses TRBV15 and TRBJ1-5; D gene unclear. Per the germline V gene, CDR1 is LNHNV and CDR2 is YYDKDF (reference sequence). This CDR3 has 13 amino acids. The ends were cut back, 5 bases at V and 7 bases at J, with 12 bases in the middle. Here the CDR3 DNA reads TGTGCCACCAGCTCCTTAAGTCGGCAGCCCCAGCATTTT. This translates into CATSSLSRQPQHF.

This clonotype was recorded a few times. The CDR3 reads CASSQIAGNTIYF. CDR3 DNA sequence: TGCGCCAGCAGCCAAATTGCTGGAAACACCATATATTTT. This sequence joins TRBV4-3 and TRBJ1-3; D gene ambiguous. This CDR3 comprises 13 residues. Trimming shortened V by 2 bases and J by 2 bases, and 4 bases separated the two germline ends. Germline CDR1 reads LGHNA; CDR2 reads YSLEER.

This clonotype occurred many times. The chain carries TRBV4-2 and TRBJ1-1; tentative D call: TRBD1 (5 bases). CDR3 length equals 16 residues. The germline CDR1 and CDR2 sequences are LGHNA and YNFKEQ. The germline V and J ends were trimmed by 0 bases and 4 bases, with 15 bases remaining between them. CDR3 nucleotides: TGTGCCAGCAGCCAAGAGGAAGGGGCTATGGGCACTGAAGCTTTCTTT. Translated, it gives CASSQEEGAMGTEAFF.

This clonotype has a count of ten or more. J is TRBJ2-7 and V is TRBV10-3; D gene uncertain. Germline loops: CDR1 ENHRY, CDR2 SYGVKD. V was trimmed by 7 bases and J by 1 base, leaving 11 bases between them. The CDR3 is 13 amino acids. CDR3 loop: CAIMQPSSYEQYF. The CDR3 DNA is TGTGCCATCATGCAGCCCTCATCCTACGAGCAGTACTTC.

This clonotype came up many times. This chain connects TRBV15 to TRBJ1-1, with D maybe TRBD1 (5 bases). Trimming took off 0 bases at V and 1 base at J, with 9 bases between the two ends. Germline-derived CDR1 and CDR2 are LNHNV and YYDKDF (reference sequence). The CDR3 consists of 15 residues. CDR3 in DNA: TGTGCCACCAGCAGAGATATCGGGGGGAACACTGAAGCTTTCTTT. As protein: CATSRDIGGNTEAFF.

This clonotype has a handful of counts. The chain recombines TRBV4-3 with TRBJ2-7; no definite D call. The CDR3 length is 13 residues. The germline gives CDR1 LGHNA, CDR2 YSLEER. Trimming took off 1 base at V and 6 bases at J, with 10 bases between the two ends. The CDR3: CASSQAPGLEQYF. DNA for the CDR3: TGCGCCAGCAGCCAAGCCCCTGGGCTCGAGCAGTACTTC.

This clonotype was counted only a few times. The gene calls are TRBV27 and TRBJ2-1, with 11 bases identical to TRBD2. V was pared by 10 bases and J by 7 bases, with 15 bases of the junction left unmatched. This CDR3 spans 16 amino acids. Germline assignment: CDR1 MNHEY and CDR2 SMNVEV (reference sequence). The CDR3 nucleotides read TGTGCCACCACCACGATCACGCTAGCGGGAGGTAATGAGCAGTTCTTC. It specifies CATTTITLAGGNEQFF.

The rearrangement uses TRBV12-3 or TRBV12-4 and TRBJ1-5; weak D call: TRBD1 (6 bases). The CDR3 has 15 amino acids. With 4 bases removed from V and 11 bases from J, the gap between germline ends came to 21 bases. CDR3 DNA: TGTGCCAGCAGTTCCTACCCACAGGGAGGAGGGTCCCAGCATTTT. Encoded protein: CASSSYPQGGGSQHF.